This entry lists 18 T cell receptor beta chains sequenced from one sample in a study of blood T cell repertoires in COVID-19. Generated by immunoSEQ multiplex PCR, the TCRdb table keeps only in-frame clones and is missing some. The sample includes tens of thousands of clones, approximately 90% of them seen just once. Input material: peripheral blood. These receptors came from a man between 65 and 80 years old with active or convalescent COVID-19.

The chain uses TRBV12-3 or TRBV12-4 and TRBJ1-1; D is unclear. Between the trimmed V and J ends, which lost 5 bases and 12 bases, there was a span of 16 bases. The CDR3 is made up of 12 amino acids. Written as DNA, the CDR3 is TGTGCCAGCAGTGAACAAGGCCCGGAGACTTTCTTT. It codes for CASSEQGPETFF.

V gene TRBV6-6 combines with J gene TRBJ2-7; the D gene is possibly TRBD2 (5 bases). In germline, CDR1 is MNHNY, CDR2 SVGAGI (reference sequence). The V gene lost 8 bases and the J gene lost 6 bases, with 17 bases spanning the gap. The CDR3 is 13 residues long. CDR3 amino acids: CASHPMAGGEQYF. CDR3 DNA sequence: TGTGCCAGCCACCCTATGGCGGGCGGCGAGCAGTACTTC.

The chain recombines TRBV6-5 with TRBJ2-7; a possible D gene is TRBD1 (5 bases). The germline V gene encodes CDR1 MNHEY and CDR2 SVGAGI. The CDR3 is 14 residues long. The ends were cut back, 5 bases at V and 4 bases at J, with 15 bases in the middle. This chain's CDR3 is CASSRNLPGYEQYF. The DNA of the CDR3 is TGTGCCAGCAGTCGTAATTTACCAGGGTACGAGCAGTACTTC.

The chain recombines TRBV4-1 with TRBJ1-6; D is unclear. The germline V and J ends were trimmed by 3 bases and 5 bases, with 17 bases remaining between them. The CDR3 loop spans 17 amino acids. The germline V gene encodes CDR1 MGHRA and CDR2 YSYEKL. The CDR3 region has the DNA TGCGCCAGCAGCCAGACCGTAACCCGGGGAAATAATTCACCCCTCCACTTT. This codes for CASSQTVTRGNNSPLHF.

The chain combines TRBV27 with TRBJ2-5; tentative D call: TRBD1 (6 bases). V lost 3 bases, J lost 5 bases, and 10 bases lay in between. CDR1 is MNHEY, CDR2 SMNVEV, per germline (reference sequence). The CDR3 has 13 residues. The CDR3 region is CASSFTGQETQYF. The CDR3 DNA sequence: TGTGCCAGCAGTTTTACAGGGCAGGAGACCCAGTACTTC.

This chain links TRBV7-2 with TRBJ1-2; TRBD1 aligns across 10 bases. The ends lost 5 bases at V and 6 bases at J; junction bases unmatched: 6. CDR1 and CDR2 from the germline V gene are SGHTA and FQGNSA. The CDR3 contains 14 residues. CDR3 in DNA: TGTGCCAGCAGCCAGACAGGGGGCGCCGATGGCTACACCTTC. The encoded protein is CASSQTGGADGYTF.

The chain joins TRBV6-5 to TRBJ2-5; 7 bases align to TRBD1. Germline CDR1 MNHEY, CDR2 SVGAGI. The CDR3 is 15 residues long. The ends lost 2 bases at V and 1 base at J; junction bases unmatched: 4. The CDR3 reads CASSYMGQFQETQYF. DNA for the CDR3: TGTGCCAGCAGTTACATGGGACAGTTCCAAGAGACCCAGTACTTC.

This clone was seen just once. The sample holds other DNA sequences that translate to the same CDR3. The J gene is TRBJ1-1, the V gene TRBV2; 7 bases match TRBD1. The V segment lost 6 bases and the J segment 0 bases; nucleotides outside the gene matches: 4. Germline V CDR1 and CDR2: SNHLY, FYNNEI. The CDR3 length is 14 residues. CDR3 nucleotide sequence: TGTGCCAGCAGCCGAGACAGGGTGAACACTGAAGCTTTCTTT. It translates to CASSRDRVNTEAFF. The full variable domain, with the rest looked up from reference TRBV2 and TRBJ1-1, is EPEVTQTPSHQVTQMGQEVILRCVPISNHLYFYWYRQILGQKVEFLVSFYNNEISEKSEIFDDQFSVERPDGSNFTLKIRSTKLEDSAMYFCASSRDRVNTEAFFGQGTRLTVV.

V gene TRBV7-9 combines with J gene TRBJ1-1; D not resolved. The germline CDR1 and CDR2 sequences are SEHNR and FQNEAQ (reference sequence). CDR3 length equals 13 residues. The V gene lost 3 bases and the J gene lost 11 bases, with 16 bases spanning the gap. The CDR3 coding sequence is TGTGCCAGCAGCTTGGTCGGTGAGCCATCGGCTTTCTTT. Its translation is CASSLVGEPSAFF.

The chain carries TRBV19 and TRBJ1-6; TRBD1 is a possible D gene (6 bases). This CDR3 has 14 amino acids. Germline V gene sequence: CDR1 LNHDA, CDR2 SQIVND (reference sequence). V was cut by 3 bases and J by 9 bases, with 12 bases left in between. DNA of the CDR3: TGTGCCAGTAGTATGTGGGGGCAGGGTTCACCCCTCCACTTT. Translation gives CASSMWGQGSPLHF. The full variable domain, its missing parts supplied by reference TRBV19 and TRBJ1-6, is DGGITQSPKYLFRKEGQNVTLSCEQNLNHDAMYWYRQDPGQGLRLIYYSQIVNDFQKGDIAEGYSVSREKKESFPLTVTSAQKNPTAFYLCASSMWGQGSPLHFGNGTRLTVT.

The chain joins TRBV6-2 or TRBV6-3 to TRBJ1-5, with 7 bases fitting TRBD1. Per germline, CDR1 MNHEY and CDR2 SVGEGT. The junction had 7 bases not matched to a gene; V was cut back by 4 bases and J by 7 bases. The CDR3 is 14 residues long. CDR3 sequence (DNA): TGTGCCAGCAGTTTCCGGGGACAGAGACAGCCCCAGCATTTT. Encoded protein: CASSFRGQRQPQHF.

This chain joins TRBV3-1 (or the pseudogene TRBV3-2) and TRBJ1-1; D is unresolved. The germline gives CDR1 LGHDT, CDR2 YNNKEL (reference sequence). This CDR3 contains 12 residues. With 0 bases removed from V and 11 bases from J, the gap between germline ends came to 10 bases. The CDR3, as DNA: TGTGCCAGCAGCCAAGAATTTGGGGAGGCTTTCTTT. Its protein product is CASSQEFGEAFF.

The chain combines TRBV5-1 with TRBJ1-2, with 7 bases fitting TRBD1. V shed 4 bases and J 2 bases; nucleotides not matched to a gene: 8. Germline assignment: CDR1 SGHRS and CDR2 YFSETQ. The CDR3 is made up of 15 amino acids. In DNA, the CDR3 is TGCGCCAGCAGCCACTCAAGACAGGGCAACTATGGCTACACCTTC. Its translation is CASSHSRQGNYGYTF. The full variable domain, in which reference TRBV5-1 and TRBJ1-2 provide the parts outside the CDR3, is KAGVTQTPRYLIKTRGQQVTLSCSPISGHRSVSWYQQTPGQGLQFLFEYFSETQRNKGNFPGRFSGRQFSNSRSEMNVSTLELGDSALYLCASSHSRQGNYGYTFGSGTRLTVV.

For the CDR3, the DNA is TGTGCCACCTCCCAGGGACAGGGGTCCGCTGGCTACACCTTC. Its translation: CATSQGQGSAGYTF. The chain links TRBV6-5 to TRBJ1-2, with TRBD1 matching 10 bases. V lost 10 bases and J lost 7; bases outside the gene matches: 12. The CDR3 sequence is 14 residues long. CDR1 and CDR2 (germline): MNHEY, SVGAGI.

The rearrangement uses TRBV15 and TRBJ1-5, with 8 nucleotides matching TRBD1. V shed 1 base, J shed 4 bases, and the junction held 9 bases outside the gene matches. The CDR3 contains 17 residues. The germline CDR1 and CDR2 sequences are LNHNV and YYDKDF (reference sequence). This CDR3 is CATSRGGQGNRNQPQHF. The CDR3 DNA follows: TGTGCCACCAGCAGAGGAGGACAGGGTAATCGGAATCAGCCCCAGCATTTT.

This clone has just a few counts. The chain combines TRBV4-1 with TRBJ2-2, with 8 bases fitting TRBD2. There are 16 residues in the CDR3. The V and J ends lost 6 bases and 0 bases, in that order; junction bases with no gene match: 6. Germline V lookup: CDR1 MGHRA, CDR2 YSYEKL. The CDR3 nucleotides are TGCGCCAGCAGACATACGGGACTAGCGAACACCGGGGAGCTGTTTTTT. This gives the protein CASRHTGLANTGELFF.

This clone appeared a single time. The J gene is TRBJ2-5, the V gene TRBV5-6; TRBD2 might be the D (5 bases). Germline CDR1 reads SGHDT; CDR2 reads YYEEEE. Trimming cost V 1 base and J 9 bases, with 13 bases left between them. The CDR3 runs 13 residues. For the CDR3, the DNA is TGTGCCAGCAGCTTGCGGACCCCGGAGGCCCAGTACTTC. This codes for CASSLRTPEAQYF. The variable domain in full, with the rest retrieved from reference TRBV5-6 and TRBJ2-5, is DAGVTQSPTHLIKTRGQQVTLRCSPKSGHDTVSWYQQALGQGPQFIFQYYEEEERQRGNFPDRFSGHQFPNYSSELNVNALLLGDSALYLCASSLRTPEAQYFGPGTRLLVL.

The V call is TRBV7-9, the J call TRBJ1-4; a weak D match, TRBD1 (5 bases). The CDR3 length is 15 residues. Trimming removed 3 bases from V and 0 bases from J, with 8 bases in between. The germline V gene has CDR1 SEHNR and CDR2 FQNEAQ (reference sequence). CDR3 in amino acids: CASSFRQTTNEKLFF. The CDR3 DNA sequence: TGTGCCAGCAGCTTCAGACAGACAACTAATGAAAAACTGTTTTTT.